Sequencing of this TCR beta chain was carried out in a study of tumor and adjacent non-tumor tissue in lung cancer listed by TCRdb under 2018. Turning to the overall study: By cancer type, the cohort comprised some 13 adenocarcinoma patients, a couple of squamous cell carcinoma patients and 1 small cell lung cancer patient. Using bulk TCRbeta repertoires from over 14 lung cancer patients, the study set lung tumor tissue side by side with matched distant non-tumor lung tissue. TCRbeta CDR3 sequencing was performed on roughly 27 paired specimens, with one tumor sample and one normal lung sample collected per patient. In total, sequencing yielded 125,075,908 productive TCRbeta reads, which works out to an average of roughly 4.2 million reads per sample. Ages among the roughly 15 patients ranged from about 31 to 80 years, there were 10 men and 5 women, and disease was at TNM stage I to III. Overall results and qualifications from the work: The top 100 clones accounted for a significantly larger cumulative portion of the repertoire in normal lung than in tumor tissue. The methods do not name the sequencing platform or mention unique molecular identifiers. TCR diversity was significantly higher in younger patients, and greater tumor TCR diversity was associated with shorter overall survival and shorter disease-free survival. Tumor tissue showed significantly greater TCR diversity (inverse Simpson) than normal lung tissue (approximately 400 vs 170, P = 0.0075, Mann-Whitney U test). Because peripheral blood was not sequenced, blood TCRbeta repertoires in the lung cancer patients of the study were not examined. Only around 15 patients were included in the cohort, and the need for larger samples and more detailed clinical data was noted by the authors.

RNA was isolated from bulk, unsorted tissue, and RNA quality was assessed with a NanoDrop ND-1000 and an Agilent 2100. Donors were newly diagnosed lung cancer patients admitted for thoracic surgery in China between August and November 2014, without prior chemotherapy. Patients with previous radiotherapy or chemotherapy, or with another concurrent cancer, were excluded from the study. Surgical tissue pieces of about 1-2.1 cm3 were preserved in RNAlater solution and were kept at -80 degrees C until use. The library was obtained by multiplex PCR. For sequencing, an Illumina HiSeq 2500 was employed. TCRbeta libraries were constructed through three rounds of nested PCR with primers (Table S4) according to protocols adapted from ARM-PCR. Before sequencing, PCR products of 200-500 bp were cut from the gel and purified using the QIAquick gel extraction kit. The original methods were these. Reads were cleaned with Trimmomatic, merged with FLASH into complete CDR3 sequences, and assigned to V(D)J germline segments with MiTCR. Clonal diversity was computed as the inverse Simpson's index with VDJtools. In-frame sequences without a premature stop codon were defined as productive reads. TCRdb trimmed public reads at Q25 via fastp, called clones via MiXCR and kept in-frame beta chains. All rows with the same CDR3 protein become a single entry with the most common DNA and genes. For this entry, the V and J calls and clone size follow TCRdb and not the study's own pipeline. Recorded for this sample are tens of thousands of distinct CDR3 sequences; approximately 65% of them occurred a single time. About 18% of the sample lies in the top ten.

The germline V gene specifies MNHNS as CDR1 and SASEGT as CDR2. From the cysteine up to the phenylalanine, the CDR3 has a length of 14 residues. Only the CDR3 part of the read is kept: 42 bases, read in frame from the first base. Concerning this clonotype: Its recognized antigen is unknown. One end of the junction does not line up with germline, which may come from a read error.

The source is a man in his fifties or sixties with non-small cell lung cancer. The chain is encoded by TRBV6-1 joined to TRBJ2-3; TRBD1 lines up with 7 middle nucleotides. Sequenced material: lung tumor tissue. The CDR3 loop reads CASSRDRATDTHYF. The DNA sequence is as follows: TGTGCCAGCTCCCGGGACAGAGCAACAGATACGCACTATTTT.